Each of the 5 T cell receptor beta chains below was sequenced from the same sample in a study of CD8 T cells in ankylosing spondylitis. TCRdb recomputed calls from the 5' RACE reads with MiXCR, one row per CDR3 protein. The table shows 500,000 to 650,000 distinct CDR3 sequences, with about 5.2% occurring only once. Their target antigens are unknown. Study-wide results and caveats: Typical of ankylosing spondylitis blood, it appeared, was a TCR beta motif of fewer than 10 highly homologous variants.

Sample: blood, either unsorted or a sorted T cell fraction (not recorded which). The receptor set was obtained from a male donor with ankylosing spondylitis.

Notes on this clonotype: A much larger clonotype is one base distant, so this may be a read error. The chain combines TRBV29-1 with TRBJ2-5, with a weak D call TRBD1 (8 bases). V shed 6 bases and J shed 9 bases, with 17 bases lying between them. The CDR3 has 12 amino acids. The V gene's germline CDR1 is SQVTM and CDR2 ANQGSEA. The DNA of the CDR3 is TGCAGCGTGAACAGGGGGGGGGAGGCCCAGTACTTC. Translating it yields CSVNRGGEAQYF.

Comments on this clonotype: This may arise from a read error, as a much more abundant clone is one base away. This chain joins TRBV7-8 and TRBJ1-5; possible D gene TRBD1, 5 bases. Germline assignment: CDR1 SGHVS and CDR2 FQNEAQ. V was clipped by 6 bases and J by 2 bases, with 17 bases between them. This CDR3 has 16 amino acids. The CDR3 loop is CASRPSGQGGNQPQHF. In DNA, the CDR3 is TGTGCCAGCAGACCCAGCGGCCAGGGAGGCAATCAGCCCCAGCATTTT.

This clonotype was picked up many times. The V gene is TRBV28, the J gene TRBJ2-3; D perhaps matches TRBD1 (6 bases). Germline assignment: CDR1 MDHEN and CDR2 SYDVKM. CDR3 length equals 14 residues. V lost 4 bases and J 5 bases, leaving 13 bases between the germline ends. The CDR3: CASSYTGSGDTQYF. The CDR3 nucleotides are TGTGCCAGCAGTTATACAGGGTCGGGAGATACGCAGTATTTT.

This clonotype was recorded at least ten times. The V gene is TRBV29-1, the J gene TRBJ2-7, with D possibly matching TRBD1 (6 bases). Germline CDR1 is SQVTM and CDR2 is ANQGSEA. V was shortened by 6 bases and J by 4 bases, with 13 bases between the two germline ends. The CDR3 has 12 amino acids. CDR3 residues: CSVGPQGYEQYF. The DNA of the CDR3 is TGCAGCGTCGGTCCTCAGGGGTACGAGCAGTACTTC.

This chain joins TRBV24-1 and TRBJ2-1; 8 bases map to TRBD2. The CDR3 loop spans 17 amino acids. The germline V gene encodes CDR1 KGHDR and CDR2 SFDVKD. The junction had 13 bases not matched to a gene; V was cut back by 3 bases and J by 7 bases. The CDR3 is CATSDPSLGGRQNEQFF. The DNA of the CDR3 is TGTGCCACCAGTGATCCAAGTCTTGGCGGGAGGCAAAATGAGCAGTTCTTC.